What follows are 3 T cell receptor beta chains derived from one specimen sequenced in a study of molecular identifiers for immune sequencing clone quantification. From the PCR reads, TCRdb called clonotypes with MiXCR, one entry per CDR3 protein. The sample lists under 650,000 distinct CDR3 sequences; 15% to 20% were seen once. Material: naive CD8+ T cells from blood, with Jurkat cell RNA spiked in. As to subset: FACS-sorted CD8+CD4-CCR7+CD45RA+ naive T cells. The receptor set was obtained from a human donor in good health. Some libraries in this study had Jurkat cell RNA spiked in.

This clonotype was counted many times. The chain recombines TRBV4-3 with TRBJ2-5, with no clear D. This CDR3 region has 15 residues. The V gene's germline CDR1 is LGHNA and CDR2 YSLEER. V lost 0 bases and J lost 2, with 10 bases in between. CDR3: CASSQDRAGQETQYF. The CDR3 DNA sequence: TGCGCCAGCAGCCAAGATAGGGCAGGACAAGAGACCCAGTACTTC.

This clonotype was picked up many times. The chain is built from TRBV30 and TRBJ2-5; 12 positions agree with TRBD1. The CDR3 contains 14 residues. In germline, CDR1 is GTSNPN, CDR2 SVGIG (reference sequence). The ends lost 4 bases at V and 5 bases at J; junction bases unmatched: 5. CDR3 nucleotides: TGTGCCTGGAACCCGGGACAGGGGGCTGAGACCCAGTACTTC. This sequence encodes CAWNPGQGAETQYF.

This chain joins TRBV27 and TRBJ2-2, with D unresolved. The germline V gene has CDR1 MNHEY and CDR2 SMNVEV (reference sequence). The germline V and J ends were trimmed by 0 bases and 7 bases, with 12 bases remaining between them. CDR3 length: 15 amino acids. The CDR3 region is CASSLSSQGIGELFF. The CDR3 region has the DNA TGTGCCAGCAGTTTATCGTCGCAAGGGATCGGGGAGCTGTTTTTT.